Below are 8 T cell receptor beta chains sequenced from a single sample in a study of shared clonotypes between healthy human individuals. Assay: immunoSEQ multiplex PCR; the TCRdb copy retains only in-frame clones and omits some. The repertoire holds about 1 million clones, with 60% to 80% as singletons. The sample consisted of memory CD4+ T cells sorted from blood. Stated subset: CD45RA-negative fraction. The origin of the receptors is a man between 18 and 29 years old in good health.

The chain couples TRBV19 to TRBJ1-5, with D unresolved. Germline V CDR1 and CDR2: LNHDA, SQIVND (reference sequence). The CDR3 totals 15 residues. V was trimmed by 7 bases and J by 0 bases, leaving 13 bases between them. CDR3 region: CASTRGADSNQPQHF. For the CDR3, the DNA is TGTGCCAGTACCAGAGGAGCTGATAGCAATCAGCCCCAGCATTTT.

The CDR3 region is CASRPRESGNTEAFF. For the CDR3, the DNA is TGTGCCAGCAGACCCCGGGAGTCCGGGAACACTGAAGCTTTCTTT. The rearrangement joins TRBV6-6 to TRBJ1-1; the D is unclear. Germline V gene sequence: CDR1 MNHNY, CDR2 SVGAGI (reference sequence). The ends were cut back, 6 bases at V and 1 base at J, with 15 bases in the middle. The CDR3 contains 15 residues.

The chain joins TRBV10-3 to TRBJ2-3; either TRBD1 or TRBD2 may supply D (6 bases each). Germline V gene lookup returns CDR1 ENHRY and CDR2 SYGVKD. Trimming shortened V by 10 bases and J by 5 bases, and 19 bases separated the two germline ends. The CDR3 totals 14 residues. The CDR3 bases are TGTGCCACCAAGCTGGGGGGCGCCGAAGATACGCAGTATTTT. Protein sequence: CATKLGGAEDTQYF.

The chain joins TRBV18 to TRBJ2-1; 8 positions agree with TRBD2. The V gene end was trimmed by 0 bases and the J gene end by 5 bases; junction bases not matched to a gene: 9. Germline CDR1 reads KGHSH; CDR2 reads LQKENI. This CDR3 has 17 residues. For the CDR3, the DNA is TGTGCCAGCTCACCACCACTGGGAAGCGGGGGAGACAATGAGCAGTTCTTC. Its protein is CASSPPLGSGGDNEQFF. The full variable domain, its missing parts supplied by reference TRBV18 and TRBJ2-1, is NAGVMQNPRHLVRRRGQEARLRCSPMKGHSHVYWYRQLPEEGLKFMVYLQKENIIDESGMPKERFSAEFPKEGPSILRIQQVVRGDSAAYFCASSPPLGSGGDNEQFFGPGTRLTVL.

The V call is TRBV4-2, the J call TRBJ2-3; 11 bases are shared with TRBD2. Germline V lookup: CDR1 LGHNA, CDR2 YNFKEQ. The junction had 5 bases not matched to a gene; V was cut back by 6 bases and J by 0 bases. The CDR3 runs to 16 residues. The DNA for the CDR3 is TGTGCCAGCAGGATAGCGGGGGGGAAAAGCACAGATACGCAGTATTTT. As protein: CASRIAGGKSTDTQYF.

V is TRBV19 and J is TRBJ1-4, with D maybe TRBD1 (6 bases). The CDR3 consists of 16 residues. Germline V gene data show CDR1 as LNHDA and CDR2 as SQIVND (reference sequence). The germline V and J ends were trimmed by 2 bases and 8 bases, with 18 bases remaining between them. CDR3 sequence reads: CASSISAQGPYEKLFF. The CDR3 DNA sequence: TGTGCCAGTAGTATATCAGCTCAGGGGCCTTACGAAAAACTGTTTTTT.

This chain links TRBV6-6 with TRBJ1-2; 8 positions match TRBD1. V shed 5 bases and J 0 bases; nucleotides not matched to a gene: 5. Germline CDR1 MNHNY, CDR2 SVGAGI (reference sequence). This CDR3 comprises 15 residues. CDR3 sequence: CASSRDRGSNYGYTF. In DNA, the CDR3 is TGTGCCAGCAGTAGAGACAGGGGATCTAACTATGGCTACACCTTC.

This clone was seen a handful of times. The CDR3 DNA reads as TGCGCCAGCAGCCAAGGGTTGAGTGGGACTAGCGTGTCAGATACGCAGTATTTT. Amino acids: CASSQGLSGTSVSDTQYF. The chain carries TRBV4-1 and TRBJ2-3; TRBD2 aligns across 10 bases. In germline, CDR1 is MGHRA, CDR2 YSYEKL. The V gene end was trimmed by 1 base and the J gene end by 4 bases; junction bases not matched to a gene: 11. CDR3 size: 18 residues.